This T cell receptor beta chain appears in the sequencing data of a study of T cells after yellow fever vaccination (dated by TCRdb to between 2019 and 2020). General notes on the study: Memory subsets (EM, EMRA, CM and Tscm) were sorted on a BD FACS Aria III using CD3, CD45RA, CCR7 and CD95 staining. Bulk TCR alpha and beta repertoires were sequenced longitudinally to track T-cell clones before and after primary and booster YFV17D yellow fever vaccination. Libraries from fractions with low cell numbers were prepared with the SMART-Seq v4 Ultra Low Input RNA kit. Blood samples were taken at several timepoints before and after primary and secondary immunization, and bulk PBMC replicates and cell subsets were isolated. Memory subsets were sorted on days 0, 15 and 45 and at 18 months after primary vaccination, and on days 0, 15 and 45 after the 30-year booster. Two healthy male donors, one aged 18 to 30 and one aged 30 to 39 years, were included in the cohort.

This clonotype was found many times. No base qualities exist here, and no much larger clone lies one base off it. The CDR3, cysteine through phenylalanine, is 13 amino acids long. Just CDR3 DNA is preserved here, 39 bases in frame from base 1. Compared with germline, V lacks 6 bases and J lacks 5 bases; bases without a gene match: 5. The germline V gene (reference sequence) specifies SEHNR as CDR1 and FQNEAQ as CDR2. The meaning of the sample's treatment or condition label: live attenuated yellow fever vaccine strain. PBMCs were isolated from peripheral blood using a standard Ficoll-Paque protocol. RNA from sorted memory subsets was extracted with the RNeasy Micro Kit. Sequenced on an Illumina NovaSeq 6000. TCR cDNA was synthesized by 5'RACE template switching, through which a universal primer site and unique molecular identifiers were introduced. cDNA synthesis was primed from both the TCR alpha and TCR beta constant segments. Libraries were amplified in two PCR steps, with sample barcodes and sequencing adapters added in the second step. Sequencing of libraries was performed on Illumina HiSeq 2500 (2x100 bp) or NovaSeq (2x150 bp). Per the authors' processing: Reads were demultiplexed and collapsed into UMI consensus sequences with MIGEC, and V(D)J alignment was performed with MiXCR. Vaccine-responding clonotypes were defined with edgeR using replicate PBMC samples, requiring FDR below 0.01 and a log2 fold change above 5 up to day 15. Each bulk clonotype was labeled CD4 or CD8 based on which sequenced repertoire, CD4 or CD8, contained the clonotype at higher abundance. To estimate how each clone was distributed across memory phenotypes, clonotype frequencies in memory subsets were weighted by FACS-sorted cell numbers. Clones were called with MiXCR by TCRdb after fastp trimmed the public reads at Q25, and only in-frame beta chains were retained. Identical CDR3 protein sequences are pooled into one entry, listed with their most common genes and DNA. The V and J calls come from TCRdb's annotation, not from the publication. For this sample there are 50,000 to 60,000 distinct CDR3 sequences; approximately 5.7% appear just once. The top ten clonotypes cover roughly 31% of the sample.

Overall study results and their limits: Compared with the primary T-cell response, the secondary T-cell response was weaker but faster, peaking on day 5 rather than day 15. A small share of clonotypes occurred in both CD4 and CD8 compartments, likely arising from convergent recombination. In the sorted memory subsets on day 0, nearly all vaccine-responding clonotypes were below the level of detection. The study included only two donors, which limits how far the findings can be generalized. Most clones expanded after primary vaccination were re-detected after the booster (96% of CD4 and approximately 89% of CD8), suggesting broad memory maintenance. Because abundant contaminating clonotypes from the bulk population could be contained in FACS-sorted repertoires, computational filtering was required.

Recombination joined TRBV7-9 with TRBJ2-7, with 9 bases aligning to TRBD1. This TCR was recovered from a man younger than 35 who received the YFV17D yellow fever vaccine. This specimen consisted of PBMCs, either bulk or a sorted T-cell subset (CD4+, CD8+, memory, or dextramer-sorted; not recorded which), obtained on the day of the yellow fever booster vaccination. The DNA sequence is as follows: TGTGCCAGCAGGCCGGGACAGGGCGACGAGCAGTACTTC. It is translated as CASRPGQGDEQYF.